Following are 10 T cell receptor beta chains from one sample sequenced in a study of low-dose radiotherapy and immunotherapy resistance in tumors (dated by TCRdb to the early 2020s). In light of the paper, this sample's time point label describes: before trial treatment. Data came from an Illumina MiniSeq. First-strand cDNA was synthesized using Superscript III and a set of TRAV- and TRBV-specific primers, so that both TCRalpha and TCRbeta chains were covered. TCRs were amplified for about 20 PCR cycles with Phusion, using a constant-region primer paired with the adapter attached to the V primers. Starting from the raw public reads, TCRdb applied fastp trimming at Q25, assembled clones with MiXCR and retained in-frame beta chains. One record per CDR3 amino acid sequence lists the most common genes and DNA. This sample holds about 89,000 distinct CDR3 sequences; roughly 9% were observed only once. The ten largest clones represent roughly 1% of the sample.

The specimen comprised PBMCs, sampled before treatment. The receptors come from a male donor with prostate cancer.

The sample holds many counts of this clonotype. The chain has TRBV20-1 and TRBJ1-5; D call uncertain. The V end was cut by 3 bases, the J end by 1 base, with 4 bases between. CDR3 size: 12 residues. Germline CDR1 reads DFQATT; CDR2 reads SNEGSKA (reference sequence). The chain's CDR3 is CSASESNQPQHF. Written as DNA, the CDR3 is TGCAGTGCTAGCGAGAGCAATCAGCCCCAGCATTTT.

This clonotype was picked up many times. This rearrangement joins TRBV6-5 to TRBJ2-2, with D possibly TRBD2 on 6 matching bases. Trimming stripped 6 bases from V and 1 base from J, with 12 bases between. This CDR3 comprises 15 residues. Per the germline V gene, CDR1 is MNHEY and CDR2 is SVGAGI. The DNA for the CDR3 is TGTGCCAGCAGAGACGGGAGTTTGAACACCGGGGAGCTGTTTTTT. Its protein is CASRDGSLNTGELFF.

Many counts were recorded for this clonotype. The chain combines TRBV28 with TRBJ2-4; unclear D gene. The CDR3 is made up of 15 amino acids. The germline V gene has CDR1 MDHEN and CDR2 SYDVKM. V was trimmed by 8 bases and J by 0 bases, leaving 14 bases between them. CDR3 sequence reads: CASRDGPLAKNIQYF. The DNA for the CDR3 is TGTGCCAGCCGAGACGGCCCTTTAGCCAAAAACATTCAGTACTTC.

This clonotype was counted many times. The CDR3 loop is CASSLAGLAGVNEQFF. CDR3 in DNA: TGCGCCAGCAGCTTGGCCGGACTAGCGGGAGTAAATGAGCAGTTCTTC. This sequence joins TRBV5-1 and TRBJ2-1; 13 bases map to TRBD2. The germline CDR1 and CDR2 sequences are SGHRS and YFSETQ. V trimming: 0 bases; J trimming: 7 bases; junction bases outside the gene matches: 4. This CDR3 region has 16 residues. The full variable domain, in which reference TRBV5-1 and TRBJ2-1 provide the parts outside the CDR3, is KAGVTQTPRYLIKTRGQQVTLSCSPISGHRSVSWYQQTPGQGLQFLFEYFSETQRNKGNFPGRFSGRQFSNSRSEMNVSTLELGDSALYLCASSLAGLAGVNEQFFGPGTRLTVL.

This clonotype was observed many times. The chain carries TRBV4-2 and TRBJ2-2; D is undetermined. Trimming took 1 base from V and 1 from J, leaving 7 bases between them. The CDR3 spans 15 residues. Germline CDR1 and CDR2: LGHNA and YNFKEQ. CDR3 in DNA: TGTGCCAGCAGCCAAGCAGGCAGGAACACCGGGGAGCTGTTTTTT. Amino acid sequence: CASSQAGRNTGELFF.

This clonotype has at least ten counts. The CDR3 loop reads CASSVGGSGANVLTF. The CDR3 coding sequence is TGTGCCAGCAGCGTGGGGGGCTCTGGGGCCAACGTCCTGACTTTC. V is TRBV9 and J is TRBJ2-6; D possibly corresponds to TRBD2 (6 bases). This CDR3 contains 15 residues. Trimming removed 2 bases at V and 0 bases at J, with 6 bases between. Per germline, CDR1 SGDLS and CDR2 YYNGEE.

This clonotype was picked up many times. The chain employs TRBV9 and TRBJ1-1; TRBD1 is a possible D gene (5 bases). Trimming cost V 4 bases and J 1 base, with 17 bases left between them. CDR1 is SGDLS, CDR2 YYNGEE, per germline. There are 16 residues in the CDR3. The CDR3 nucleotides are TGTGCCAGCAGCCCCCAGGGTACGGGAGCGAACACTGAAGCTTTCTTT. It translates to CASSPQGTGANTEAFF.

This clonotype has just a few counts. V is TRBV3-1 and J is TRBJ1-5; D possibly corresponds to TRBD1 (6 bases). V lost 4 bases and J lost 7, with 14 bases in between. The CDR3 spans 14 residues. Germline V gene sequence: CDR1 LGHDT, CDR2 YNNKEL (reference sequence). CDR3 nucleotides: TGTGCCAGCAGCCCAGGGGACAATGAGCAGCCCCAGCATTTT. It specifies CASSPGDNEQPQHF.

In regard to this clonotype: Given a much more abundant clone one base away, this may be a read error. The chain links TRBV20-1 to TRBJ2-2; 10 bases map to TRBD1. This CDR3 comprises 16 residues. Germline V gene sequence: CDR1 DFQATT, CDR2 SNEGSKA (reference sequence). Written as DNA, the CDR3 is TGCAGTGCTAGAGATTGGGGACAGGGGCAGGCCGGGGAGCTGGTTTTT. Translation gives CSARDWGQGQAGELVF.

The sample holds many counts of this clonotype. The chain couples TRBV18 to TRBJ2-2; D not certain. Germline V gene lookup returns CDR1 KGHSH and CDR2 LQKENI. The CDR3 extends over 16 amino acids. Trimming pared 2 bases from V and 1 base from J, leaving 11 bases between. CDR3 loop: CASSPVQVVNTGELFF. In nucleotides, the CDR3 is TGTGCCAGCTCACCAGTTCAGGTCGTGAACACCGGGGAGCTGTTTTTT.